Each of the 13 T cell receptor beta chains below was sequenced from the same sample in a study of beta chain features in type 1 diabetes. The investigators reverse transcribed all of the isolated RNA, so they sequenced expressed TCRB transcripts. This table comes from immunoSEQ multiplex PCR, and its TCRdb copy is limited to in-frame clones, with some not included. The sample has about 330,000 clones; roughly 11% are singletons. Material for sequencing was naive CD4+ T cells from blood. The receptors were sampled from a woman aged 25-40 years in good health.

This clone was counted only a few times. V gene TRBV28 combines with J gene TRBJ2-7; unclear D gene. The V gene's germline CDR1 is MDHEN and CDR2 SYDVKM. The V and J ends lost 5 bases and 6 bases respectively, with 8 bases between them. This CDR3 is 11 amino acids long. The CDR3 DNA reads as TGTGCCAGCAGTCCCAGACTCGAGCAGTACTTC. This translates into CASSPRLEQYF.

This clone occurred a few times. Mismatch with germline at one junction end may stem from a read error. The chain combines TRBV5-4 with TRBJ2-5; 7 bases align to TRBD1. Germline V gene lookup returns CDR1 SGHNT and CDR2 YYREEE (reference sequence). This CDR3 is 15 amino acids long. The CDR3 reads CASSKETGRLETQYF. The CDR3 coding sequence is TGCGCCAGCAGCAAGGAGACAGGGCGTCTGGAGACCCAGTACTTC.

This chain links TRBV7-2 with TRBJ2-1, with 9 nucleotides matching TRBD2. This CDR3 region has 16 residues. Trimming cost V 2 bases and J 4 bases; bases outside gene matches: 6. CDR1 and CDR2 from the germline V gene are SGHTA and FQGNSA. CDR3 DNA: TGTGCCAGCAGCTTAACCGGGACTAGCTCTTACAATGAGCAGTTCTTC. It is translated as CASSLTGTSSYNEQFF.

This chain connects TRBV27 to TRBJ2-7; TRBD1 matches at 9 bases. Germline V gene sequence: CDR1 MNHEY, CDR2 SMNVEV (reference sequence). V trimming: 8 bases; J trimming: 3 bases; junction bases outside the gene matches: 5. This CDR3 region has 13 residues. For the CDR3, the DNA is TGTGCCAGCGGAAGGACAGGGGTCTACGAGCAGTACTTC. Its translation: CASGRTGVYEQYF.

This clone has more than one count but fewer than ten. This chain connects TRBV7-2 to TRBJ2-3, with TRBD2 matching 9 bases. Looked up from germline, CDR1 is SGHTA and CDR2 is FQGNSA. With 5 bases clipped from V and 1 base from J, the junction kept 4 bases outside the gene matches. The CDR3 runs to 15 residues. DNA for the CDR3: TGTGCCAGCAGCCGGAGACTAGCGGGCACAGATACGCAGTATTTT. It specifies CASSRRLAGTDTQYF.

This clone was found a few times. The rearrangement joins TRBV28 to TRBJ2-7, with unresolved D. V dropped 6 bases and J dropped 4 bases, with 7 bases sitting between them. Germline V gene lookup returns CDR1 MDHEN and CDR2 SYDVKM. This CDR3 region has 11 residues. The CDR3: CASSQSYEQYF. The CDR3 nucleotides are TGTGCCAGCAGCCAGTCTTACGAGCAGTACTTC.

This clone was observed a handful of times. This chain uses TRBV5-1 with TRBJ1-2; TRBD1 matches at 9 bases. V was clipped by 2 bases and J by 7 bases; unmatched bases: 3. From germline, CDR1 is SGHRS and CDR2 YFSETQ. This CDR3 spans 13 amino acids. The CDR3 coding sequence is TGCGCCAGCAGCTTACAGGGGGCCTTTGGCTACACCTTC. Its protein is CASSLQGAFGYTF.

The table lists this clone with a few counts. The chain uses TRBV2 and TRBJ1-5; 10 bases agree with TRBD1. CDR3 size: 14 residues. J was trimmed by 4 bases and V by 3 bases; bases with no gene match: 0. Germline values: CDR1 SNHLY, CDR2 FYNNEI. The CDR3: CASSEDRGNQPQHF. In DNA, the CDR3 is TGTGCCAGCAGTGAGGACAGGGGGAATCAGCCCCAGCATTTT.

This clone was seen a handful of times. The sample holds other DNA sequences that translate to the same CDR3. The rearrangement links TRBV10-3 to TRBJ2-5, with 14 bases lining up with TRBD2. The CDR3 runs to 14 residues. V was clipped by 6 bases and J by 5 bases; unmatched bases: 2. Germline V gene sequence: CDR1 ENHRY, CDR2 SYGVKD. CDR3 nucleotide sequence: TGTGCCATCAGGGGGACTAGCGGGAGCGAGACCCAGTACTTC. Its translation is CAIRGTSGSETQYF.

This clone is a singleton in its sample. This chain connects TRBV30 to TRBJ2-5; 7 nucleotides match TRBD2. Germline lookup yields CDR1 GTSNPN and CDR2 SVGIG (reference sequence). The CDR3 totals 12 residues. Unmatched junction bases numbered 6, after V lost 0 bases and J lost 11 bases. This chain's CDR3 is CAWSVAGASQYF. The DNA of the CDR3 is TGTGCCTGGAGTGTGGCGGGAGCTTCGCAGTACTTC. The entire variable domain, with the rest obtained from reference TRBV30 and TRBJ2-5, is as follows: SQTIHQWPATLVQPVGSPLSLECTVEGTSNPNLYWYRQAAGRGLQLLFYSVGIGQISSEVPQNLSASRPQDRQFILSSKKLLLSDSGFYLCAWSVAGASQYFGPGTRLLVL.

CDR3 loop: CASSLGANTEAFF. The DNA for the CDR3 is TGTGCCAGCAGCTTAGGGGCTAACACTGAAGCTTTCTTT. The J gene is TRBJ1-1, the V gene TRBV7-6; no clear D gene. Germline V gene data show CDR1 as SGHVS and CDR2 as FNYEAQ. The length of the CDR3 is 13 residues. Trimming pared 1 base from V and 2 bases from J, leaving 5 bases between.

This sequence joins TRBV4-3 and TRBJ2-3; 7 bases line up with TRBD2. J was trimmed by 0 bases and V by 1 base; bases with no gene match: 7. The CDR3 covers 17 residues. Per the germline V gene, CDR1 is LGHNA and CDR2 is YSLEER. CDR3 coding DNA: TGCGCCAGCAGCCAAGTTGGGCCCGGGAGGAGCACAGATACGCAGTATTTT. Protein sequence: CASSQVGPGRSTDTQYF.

This clone has a handful of counts. The chain uses TRBV19 and TRBJ2-1; D unclear. In germline, CDR1 is LNHDA, CDR2 SQIVND (reference sequence). Between the trimmed V and J ends, which lost 3 bases and 7 bases, there was a span of 4 bases. This CDR3 spans 11 amino acids. CDR3 loop: CASSIMNEQFF. In nucleotides, the CDR3 is TGTGCCAGTAGTATCATGAATGAGCAGTTCTTC. Supplemented by reference TRBV19 and TRBJ2-1, the full variable domain reads DGGITQSPKYLFRKEGQNVTLSCEQNLNHDAMYWYRQDPGQGLRLIYYSQIVNDFQKGDIAEGYSVSREKKESFPLTVTSAQKNPTAFYLCASSIMNEQFFGPGTRLTVL.